The 6 T cell receptor beta chains reported below all come from one sample, sequenced in a study of blood T cell repertoires in COVID-19. Some clones are missing from TCRdb's copy, which holds only in-frame ones; the method was immunoSEQ multiplex PCR. The sample shows 95,000 to 100,000 clones, around 90% of them seen only once. Sequenced input: peripheral blood. Receptors were obtained from a human donor with COVID-19, enrolled during active disease. The donor label of this sample is uncertain.

V and J are TRBV18 and TRBJ2-5; D is possibly TRBD1 (6 bases). Between the trimmed V and J ends, which lost 3 bases and 5 bases, there was a span of 10 bases. This CDR3 is 13 amino acids long. CDR1 KGHSH and CDR2 LQKENI come from the germline V gene. Written as DNA, the CDR3 is TGTGCCAGCTCACCGGGGGCCCGGGAGACCCAGTACTTC. It specifies CASSPGARETQYF.

The chain combines TRBV7-9 with TRBJ2-5; D ambiguous. Looked up from germline, CDR1 is SEHNR and CDR2 is FQNEAQ (reference sequence). The CDR3 sequence is 13 residues long. V shed 2 bases and J shed 4 bases, with 8 bases lying between them. CDR3 sequence reads: CASSLLGRETQYF. As DNA, the CDR3 is TGTGCCAGCAGCTTACTAGGAAGAGAGACCCAGTACTTC.

This clone showed up just a few times. The rearrangement uses TRBV5-1 and TRBJ1-1; 10 nucleotides align to TRBD1. Germline V lookup: CDR1 SGHRS, CDR2 YFSETQ. The CDR3 is 14 residues long. The junction had 2 bases not matched to a gene; V was cut back by 3 bases and J by 3 bases. In nucleotides, the CDR3 is TGCGCCAGCAGCTCGGGACAGGGGTACACTGAAGCTTTCTTT. This encodes CASSSGQGYTEAFF.

V and J are TRBV3-1 (or the pseudogene TRBV3-2) and TRBJ2-2, with D possibly matching TRBD2 (6 bases). V gave up 4 bases and J gave up 0 bases, with 18 bases separating them. The CDR3 sequence is 18 residues long. The germline gives CDR1 LGHDT, CDR2 YNNKEL (reference sequence). The CDR3 coding sequence is TGTGCCAGCAGCCCCCAACCCTGGAGGGCGGCGAACACCGGGGAGCTGTTTTTT. It encodes CASSPQPWRAANTGELFF.

This clone is a singleton in its sample. V is TRBV2 and J is TRBJ2-7; possible D gene TRBD1, 6 bases. The CDR3 has 12 residues. V was trimmed by 5 bases and J by 5 bases, leaving 10 bases between them. Looked up from germline, CDR1 is SNHLY and CDR2 is FYNNEI. CDR3 sequence: CASSQGFDEQYF. The DNA for the CDR3 is TGTGCCAGCAGTCAGGGGTTTGACGAGCAGTACTTC.

CDR3 amino acids: CASNRASTDTQYF. DNA for the CDR3: TGTGCCAGCAACAGGGCTTCCACAGATACGCAGTATTTT. The chain combines TRBV9 with TRBJ2-3; tentatively, D is TRBD1 (6 bases). Trimming left V 6 bases short and J 2 bases short, with 10 bases between. The CDR3 spans 13 residues. Germline-derived CDR1 and CDR2 are SGDLS and YYNGEE.